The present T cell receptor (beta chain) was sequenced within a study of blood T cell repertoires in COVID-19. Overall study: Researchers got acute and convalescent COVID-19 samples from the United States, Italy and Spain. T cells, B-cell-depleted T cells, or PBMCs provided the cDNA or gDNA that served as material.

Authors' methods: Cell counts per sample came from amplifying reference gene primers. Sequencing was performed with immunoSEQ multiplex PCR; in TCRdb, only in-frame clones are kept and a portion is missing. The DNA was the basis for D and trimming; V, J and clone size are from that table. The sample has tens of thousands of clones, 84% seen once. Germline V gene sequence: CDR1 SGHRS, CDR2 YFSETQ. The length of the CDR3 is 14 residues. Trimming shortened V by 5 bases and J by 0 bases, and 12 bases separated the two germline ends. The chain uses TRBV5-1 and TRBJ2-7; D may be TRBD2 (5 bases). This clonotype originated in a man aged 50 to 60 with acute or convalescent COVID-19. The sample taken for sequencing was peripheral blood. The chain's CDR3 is CASRLRGNSYEQYF. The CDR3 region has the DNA TGCGCCAGCAGACTACGGGGTAACTCCTACGAGCAGTACTTC.